This T cell receptor (beta chain) was sequenced for a study of blood T cell repertoires in COVID-19. As for the study in general: The cDNA or gDNA used as material had been derived from T cells, B-cell-depleted T cells, or PBMCs.

Authors' data handling: Quantification of nucleated cells was approximated via reference gene primer amplification. TCRdb's table, derived via immunoSEQ multiplex PCR, lists solely in-frame clones and lacks some. For V, J and clone size, that table is used; D and trimming come from the DNA. The sample has roughly 160,000 clones, 82% seen once. This clone has a single count. This CDR3 has 11 residues. Germline V gene sequence: CDR1 SQVTM, CDR2 ANQGSEA. With V trimmed by 5 bases and J by 4 bases, 2 bases remained unmatched. The TCR was taken from a woman of 80 years or more with active or convalescent COVID-19. The sequencing sample was made of peripheral blood. The chain has TRBV29-1 and TRBJ2-7, with 7 bases matching TRBD1. CDR3 residues: CSVYRGYEQYF. The CDR3 DNA sequence: TGCAGCGTTTACAGGGGTTACGAGCAGTACTTC.